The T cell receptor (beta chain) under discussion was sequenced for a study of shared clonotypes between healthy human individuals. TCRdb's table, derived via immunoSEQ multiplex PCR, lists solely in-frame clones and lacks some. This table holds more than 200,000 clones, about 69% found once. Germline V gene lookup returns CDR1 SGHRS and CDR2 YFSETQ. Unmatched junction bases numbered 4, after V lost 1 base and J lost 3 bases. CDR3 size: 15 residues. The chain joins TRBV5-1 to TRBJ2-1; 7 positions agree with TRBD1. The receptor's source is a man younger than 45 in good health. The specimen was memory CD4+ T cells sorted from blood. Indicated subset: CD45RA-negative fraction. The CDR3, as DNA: TGCGCCAGCAGCTTGCGACAGGGAATCTACAATGAGCAGTTCTTC. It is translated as CASSLRQGIYNEQFF.